The sequence of this T cell receptor beta chain was determined in a study of early T cells in non-severe SARS-CoV-2 infection. Concerning this clonotype itself: The antigen is not known.

As part of library construction, unique molecular identifiers were attached to individual cDNA molecules. TCRdb used MiXCR to reprocess the 5' RACE reads, holding one entry per CDR3 protein. The sample carries about 59,000 distinct CDR3 sequences, around 13% recorded once. General study findings and limits: Sequences matched to VDJdb favored anti-spike CD8 responses, while private and CD4 specificities were missed.

The material sequenced was whole blood, taken at baseline. This TCR came from an adult who was a healthcare worker with PCR-confirmed SARS-CoV-2 infection or an uninfected control (not recorded which).

CDR3 sequence: CASRIMTSGVNEQFF. The CDR3 DNA reads TGTGCCAGTAGGATTATGACTAGCGGTGTCAATGAGCAGTTCTTC. The gene calls are TRBV19 and TRBJ2-1; 9 bases agree with TRBD2. This CDR3 is 15 amino acids long. V shed 6 bases, J shed 6 bases, and the junction held 9 bases outside the gene matches. CDR1 and CDR2 (germline): LNHDA, SQIVND (reference sequence).